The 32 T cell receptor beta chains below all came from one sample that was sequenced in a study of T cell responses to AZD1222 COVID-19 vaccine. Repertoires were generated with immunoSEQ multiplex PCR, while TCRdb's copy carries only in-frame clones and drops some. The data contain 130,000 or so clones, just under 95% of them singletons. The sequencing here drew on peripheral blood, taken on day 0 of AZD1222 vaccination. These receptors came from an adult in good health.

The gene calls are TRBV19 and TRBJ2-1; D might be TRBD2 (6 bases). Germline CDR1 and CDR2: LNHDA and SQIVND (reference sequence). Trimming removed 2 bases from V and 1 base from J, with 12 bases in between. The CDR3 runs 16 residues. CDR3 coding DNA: TGTGCCAGTAGTATACGTGCGGGGCGATCCTACAATGAGCAGTTCTTC. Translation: CASSIRAGRSYNEQFF.

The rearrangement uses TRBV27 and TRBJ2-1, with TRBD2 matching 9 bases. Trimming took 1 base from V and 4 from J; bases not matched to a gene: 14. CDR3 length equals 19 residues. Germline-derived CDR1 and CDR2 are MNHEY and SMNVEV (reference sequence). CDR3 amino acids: CASSLLIGMKREVYNEQFF. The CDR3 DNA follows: TGTGCCAGCAGTTTATTAATCGGAATGAAGCGGGAGGTATACAATGAGCAGTTCTTC.

CDR3 sequence reads: CASSPWGRQGVTDTQYF. The CDR3 coding sequence is TGTGCCAGCAGCCCGTGGGGTAGACAGGGGGTTACAGATACGCAGTATTTT. V and J are TRBV7-9 and TRBJ2-3; 9 positions agree with TRBD1. This CDR3 has 17 residues. The germline CDR1 and CDR2 sequences are SEHNR and FQNEAQ (reference sequence). Trimming cost V 5 bases and J 3 bases; bases outside gene matches: 12.

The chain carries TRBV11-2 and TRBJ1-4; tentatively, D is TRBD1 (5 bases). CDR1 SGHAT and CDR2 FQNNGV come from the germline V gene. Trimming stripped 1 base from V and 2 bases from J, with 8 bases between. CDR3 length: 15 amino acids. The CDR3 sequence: CASSLGGRTNEKLFF. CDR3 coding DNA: TGTGCCAGCAGCTTAGGGGGCAGGACTAATGAAAAACTGTTTTTT.

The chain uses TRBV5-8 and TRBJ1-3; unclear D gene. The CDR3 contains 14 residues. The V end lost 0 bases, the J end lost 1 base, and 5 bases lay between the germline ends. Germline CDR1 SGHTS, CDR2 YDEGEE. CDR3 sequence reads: CASSLAGSGNTIYF. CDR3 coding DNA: TGTGCCAGCAGCTTGGCTGGATCTGGAAACACCATATATTTT.

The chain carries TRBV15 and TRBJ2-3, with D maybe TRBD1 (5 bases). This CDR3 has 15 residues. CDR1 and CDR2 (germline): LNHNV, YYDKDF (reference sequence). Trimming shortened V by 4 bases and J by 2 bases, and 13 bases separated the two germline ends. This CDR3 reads CATSKAGPTTDTQYF. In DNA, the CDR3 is TGTGCCACCAGCAAAGCAGGGCCCACCACAGATACGCAGTATTTT.

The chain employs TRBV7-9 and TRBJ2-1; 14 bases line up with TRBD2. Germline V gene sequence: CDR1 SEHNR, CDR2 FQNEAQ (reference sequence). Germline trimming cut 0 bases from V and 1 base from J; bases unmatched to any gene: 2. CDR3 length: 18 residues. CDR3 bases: TGTGCCAGCAGCTTAGCCGGACTAGCGGGAGGTTCCTACAATGAGCAGTTCTTC. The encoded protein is CASSLAGLAGGSYNEQFF.

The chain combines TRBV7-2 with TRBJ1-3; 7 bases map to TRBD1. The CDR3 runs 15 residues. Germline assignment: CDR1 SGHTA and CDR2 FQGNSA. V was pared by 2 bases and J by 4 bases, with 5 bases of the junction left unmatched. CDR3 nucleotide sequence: TGTGCCAGCAGCTTACCCCAGGGGGGGGGAAACACCATATATTTT. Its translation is CASSLPQGGGNTIYF.

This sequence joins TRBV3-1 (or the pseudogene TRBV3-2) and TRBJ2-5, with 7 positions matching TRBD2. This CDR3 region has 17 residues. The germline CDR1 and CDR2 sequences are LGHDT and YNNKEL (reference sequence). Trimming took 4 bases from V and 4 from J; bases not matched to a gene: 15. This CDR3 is CASSPPGLRRGRETQYF. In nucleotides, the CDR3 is TGTGCCAGCAGCCCCCCGGGCCTCCGGCGCGGGAGAGAGACCCAGTACTTC.

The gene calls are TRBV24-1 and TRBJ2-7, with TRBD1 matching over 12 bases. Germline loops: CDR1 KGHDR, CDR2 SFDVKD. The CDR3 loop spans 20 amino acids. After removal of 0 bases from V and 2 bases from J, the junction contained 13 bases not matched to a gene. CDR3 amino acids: CATSDLPGQGALNPPYEQYF. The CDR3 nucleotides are TGTGCCACCAGTGATTTGCCGGGACAGGGGGCTCTCAACCCACCCTACGAGCAGTACTTC.

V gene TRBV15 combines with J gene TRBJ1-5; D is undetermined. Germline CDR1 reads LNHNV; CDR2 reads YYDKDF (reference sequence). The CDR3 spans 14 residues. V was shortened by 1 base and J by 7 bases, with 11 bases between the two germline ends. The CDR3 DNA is TGTGCCACCAGCAGAGTCGGAGGGAAACAGCCCCAGCATTTT. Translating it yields CATSRVGGKQPQHF.

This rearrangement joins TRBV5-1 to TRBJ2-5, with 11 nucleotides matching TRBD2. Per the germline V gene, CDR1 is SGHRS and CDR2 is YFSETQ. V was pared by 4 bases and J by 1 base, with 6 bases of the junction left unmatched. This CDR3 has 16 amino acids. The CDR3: CASSPGTSGLQETQYF. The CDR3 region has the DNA TGCGCCAGCAGCCCGGGGACTAGCGGACTCCAAGAGACCCAGTACTTC.

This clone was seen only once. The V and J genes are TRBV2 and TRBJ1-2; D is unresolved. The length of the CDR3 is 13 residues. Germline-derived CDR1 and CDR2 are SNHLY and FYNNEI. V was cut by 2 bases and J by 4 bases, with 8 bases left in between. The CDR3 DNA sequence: TGTGCCAGCAGTGAATCAGTCACCTATGGCTACACCTTC. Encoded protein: CASSESVTYGYTF.

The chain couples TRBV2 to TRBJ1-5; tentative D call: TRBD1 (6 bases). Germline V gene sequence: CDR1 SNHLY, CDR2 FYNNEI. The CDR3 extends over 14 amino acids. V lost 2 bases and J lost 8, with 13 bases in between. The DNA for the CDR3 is TGTGCCAGCAGTGAATGGGGGGCTCAGAAGCCCCAGCATTTT. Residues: CASSEWGAQKPQHF.

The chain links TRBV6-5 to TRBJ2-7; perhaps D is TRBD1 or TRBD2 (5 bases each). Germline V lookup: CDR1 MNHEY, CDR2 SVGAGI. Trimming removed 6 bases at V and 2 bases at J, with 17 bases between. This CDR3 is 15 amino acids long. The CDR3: CASRDTGFIPYEQYF. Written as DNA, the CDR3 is TGTGCCAGCAGGGACACGGGGTTTATTCCCTACGAGCAGTACTTC.

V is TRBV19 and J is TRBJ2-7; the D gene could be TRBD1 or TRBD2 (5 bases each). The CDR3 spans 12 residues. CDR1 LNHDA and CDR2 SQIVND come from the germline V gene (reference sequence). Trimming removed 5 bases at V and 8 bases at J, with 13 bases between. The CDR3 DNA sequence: TGTGCCAGTAGTCTTCAACCGGGGCAGCAGTACTTC. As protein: CASSLQPGQQYF.

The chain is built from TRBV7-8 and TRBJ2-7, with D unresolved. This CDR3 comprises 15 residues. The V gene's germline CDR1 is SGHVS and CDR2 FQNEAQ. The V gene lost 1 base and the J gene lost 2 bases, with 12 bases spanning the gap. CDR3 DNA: TGTGCCAGCAGCTTAGAGGGATCGGGCCCCTACGAGCAGTACTTC. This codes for CASSLEGSGPYEQYF.

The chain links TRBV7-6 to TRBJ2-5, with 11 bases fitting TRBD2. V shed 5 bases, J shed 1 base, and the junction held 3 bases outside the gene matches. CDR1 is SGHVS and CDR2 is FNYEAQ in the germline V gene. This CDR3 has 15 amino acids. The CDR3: CASSPGTSGQETQYF. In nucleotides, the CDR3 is TGTGCCAGCAGCCCCGGGACTAGCGGCCAAGAGACCCAGTACTTC.

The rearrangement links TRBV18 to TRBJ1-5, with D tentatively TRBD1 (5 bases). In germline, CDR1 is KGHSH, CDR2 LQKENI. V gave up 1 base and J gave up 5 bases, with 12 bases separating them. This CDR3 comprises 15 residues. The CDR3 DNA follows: TGTGCCAGCTCACCACGTACAGGAGGAGATCAGCCCCAGCATTTT. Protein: CASSPRTGGDQPQHF.

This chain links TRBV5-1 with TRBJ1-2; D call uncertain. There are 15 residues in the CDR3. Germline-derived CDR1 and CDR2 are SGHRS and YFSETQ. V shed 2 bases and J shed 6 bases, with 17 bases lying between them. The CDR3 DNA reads TGCGCCAGCAGCTTTACCCCGGACGGCGCAAATGGCTACACCTTC. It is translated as CASSFTPDGANGYTF.

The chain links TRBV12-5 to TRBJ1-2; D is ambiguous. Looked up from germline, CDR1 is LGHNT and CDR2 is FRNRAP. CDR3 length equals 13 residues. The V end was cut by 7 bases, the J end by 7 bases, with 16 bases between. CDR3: CASVYPRVIGYTF. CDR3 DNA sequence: TGTGCTAGTGTCTACCCTCGGGTTATTGGCTACACCTTC.

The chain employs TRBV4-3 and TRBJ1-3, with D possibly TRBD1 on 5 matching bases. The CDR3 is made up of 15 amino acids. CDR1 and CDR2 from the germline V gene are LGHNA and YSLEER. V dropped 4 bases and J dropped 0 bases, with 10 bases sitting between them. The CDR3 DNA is TGCGCCAGCAGCCGGGACCTCTCCTCTGGAAACACCATATATTTT. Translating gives CASSRDLSSGNTIYF.

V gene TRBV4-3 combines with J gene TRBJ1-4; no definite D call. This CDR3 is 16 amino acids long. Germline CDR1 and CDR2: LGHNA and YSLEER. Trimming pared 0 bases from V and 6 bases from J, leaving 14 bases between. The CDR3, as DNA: TGCGCCAGCAGCCAAGATTCCGGGCCCTGGGATGAAAAACTGTTTTTT. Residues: CASSQDSGPWDEKLFF.

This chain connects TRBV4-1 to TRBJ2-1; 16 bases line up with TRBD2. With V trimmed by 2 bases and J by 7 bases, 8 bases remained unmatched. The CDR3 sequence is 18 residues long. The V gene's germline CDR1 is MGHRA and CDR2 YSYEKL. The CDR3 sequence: CASSQLPGLAGGPNEQFF. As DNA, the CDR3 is TGCGCCAGCAGCCAACTCCCGGGACTAGCGGGAGGGCCGAATGAGCAGTTCTTC.

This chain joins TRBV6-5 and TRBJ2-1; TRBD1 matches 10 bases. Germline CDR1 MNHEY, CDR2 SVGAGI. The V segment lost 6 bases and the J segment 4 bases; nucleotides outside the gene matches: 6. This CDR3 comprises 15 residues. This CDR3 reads CASRDRDRGYNEQFF. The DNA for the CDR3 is TGTGCCAGCAGAGACCGGGACAGGGGATACAATGAGCAGTTCTTC.

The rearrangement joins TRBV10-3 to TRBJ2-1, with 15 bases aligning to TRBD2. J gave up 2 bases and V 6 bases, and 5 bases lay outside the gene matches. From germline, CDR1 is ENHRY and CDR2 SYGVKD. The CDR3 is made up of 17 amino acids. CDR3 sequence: CAIRAGLAGGPYNEQFF. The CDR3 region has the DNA TGTGCCATCAGAGCGGGACTAGCGGGAGGTCCCTACAATGAGCAGTTCTTC.

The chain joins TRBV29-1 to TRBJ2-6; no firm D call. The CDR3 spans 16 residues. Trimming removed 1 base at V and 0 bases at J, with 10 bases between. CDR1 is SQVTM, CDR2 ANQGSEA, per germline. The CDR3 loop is CSVEGLDISGANVLTF. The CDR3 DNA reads TGCAGCGTTGAAGGTCTAGATATCTCTGGGGCCAACGTCCTGACTTTC.

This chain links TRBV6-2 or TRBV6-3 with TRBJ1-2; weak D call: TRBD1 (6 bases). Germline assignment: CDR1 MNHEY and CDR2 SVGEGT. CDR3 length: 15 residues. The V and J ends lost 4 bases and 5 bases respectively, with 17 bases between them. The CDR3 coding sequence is TGTGCCAGCAGTTCGGGCGGGGGCGCAGAGTATGGCTACACCTTC. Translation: CASSSGGGAEYGYTF.

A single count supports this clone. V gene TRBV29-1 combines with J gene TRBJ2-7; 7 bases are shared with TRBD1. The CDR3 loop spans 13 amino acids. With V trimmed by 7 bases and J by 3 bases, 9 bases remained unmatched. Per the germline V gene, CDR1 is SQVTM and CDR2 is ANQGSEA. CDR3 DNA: TGCAGCGCTCTAGACAGGGTCGACTACGAGCAGTACTTC. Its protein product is CSALDRVDYEQYF.

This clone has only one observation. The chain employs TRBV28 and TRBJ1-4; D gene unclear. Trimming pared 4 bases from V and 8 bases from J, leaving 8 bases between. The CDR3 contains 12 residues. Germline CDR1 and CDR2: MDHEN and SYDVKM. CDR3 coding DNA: TGTGCCAGCAGTTCCTCCCGAGAAAAACTGTTTTTT. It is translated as CASSSSREKLFF.

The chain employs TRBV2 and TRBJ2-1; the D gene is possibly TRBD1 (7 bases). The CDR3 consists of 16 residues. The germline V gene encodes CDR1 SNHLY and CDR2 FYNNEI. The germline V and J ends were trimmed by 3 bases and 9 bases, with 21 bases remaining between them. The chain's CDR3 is CASSESRAGGGGEQFF. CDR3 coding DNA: TGTGCCAGCAGTGAGAGTCGCGCAGGGGGAGGCGGTGAGCAGTTCTTC.

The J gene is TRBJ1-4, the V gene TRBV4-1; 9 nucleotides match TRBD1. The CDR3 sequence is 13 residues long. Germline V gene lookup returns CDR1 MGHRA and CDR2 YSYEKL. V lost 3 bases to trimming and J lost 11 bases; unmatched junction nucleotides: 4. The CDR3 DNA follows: TGCGCCAGCAGCCAGCGGACAGGGGACAAACTGTTTTTT. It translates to CASSQRTGDKLFF.